This section outlines one T cell receptor (beta chain) sequence together with its context. The method was immunoSEQ multiplex PCR; TCRdb's version includes in-frame clones alone and lacks a portion of them. Of roughly 400,000 clones detected, approximately 91% appear once; the ten largest clones hold roughly 1.4%. These data belong to a study of blood T cell repertoires in COVID-19. The TCR originated in a woman between 18 and 30 years old who had been exposed to COVID-19. The sequencing sample was made of PBMCs or T cells enriched from blood (not recorded which).

CDR3 bases: TGTGCCAGTAGTCCCAACAGGGGGTATAACTATGGCTACACCTTC. This encodes CASSPNRGYNYGYTF. This chain connects TRBV19 to TRBJ1-2; 8 bases match TRBD1. Germline V gene lookup returns CDR1 LNHDA and CDR2 SQIVND (reference sequence). This CDR3 is 15 amino acids long. V lost 5 bases to trimming and J lost 1 base; unmatched junction nucleotides: 6.